The T cell receptor (beta chain) under discussion was sequenced for a study of blood T cell repertoires in COVID-19. Enrollees, about 18 to 89 years old, lived in roughly 24 US areas. In assigning cohorts, the study relied on participant-reported clinical history. This clone has just a few counts. The J segment lost 2 bases and the V segment lost 0 bases, leaving 9 bases of the junction unmatched. This CDR3 is 18 amino acids long. Per germline, CDR1 LNHDA and CDR2 SQIVND (reference sequence). The authors' processing: Amplification from reference gene primers served as the basis for estimated nucleated cell counts. Sequenced by immunoSEQ multiplex PCR; TCRdb stores in-frame clones only, minus some. That table is the source of V, J and clone size, and D and trimming were worked out from the DNA. The sample lists roughly 170,000 clones, approximately 86% seen once, with around 18% in the top ten.

The specimen was PBMCs or T cells enriched from blood (not recorded which). This clonotype originated in a man in his fifties or sixties who had recovered from COVID-19. The V and J genes are TRBV19 and TRBJ1-5, with TRBD1 matching 8 bases. The CDR3 DNA is TGTGCCAGTAGTATAGATCGGTACAGGGGGGTTGGCAATCAGCCCCAGCATTTT. Translated: CASSIDRYRGVGNQPQHF.